This T cell receptor beta chain was observed in a study of control samples from healthy donors and cancer patients. Only in-frame clones appear in the TCRdb table, and some are missing; sequencing was by immunoSEQ multiplex PCR. The sample holds almost 85,000 clones, around 94% seen once. The TCR sequence derives from a young woman in good health. Specimen: blood.

The CDR3 reads CASSSTTYNEQFF. The CDR3 coding sequence is TGTGCCAGCAGCTCCACCACCTACAATGAGCAGTTCTTC. The chain employs TRBV6-4 and TRBJ2-1; no clear D. V was shortened by 6 bases and J by 2 bases, with 8 bases between the two germline ends. Per germline, CDR1 MRHNA and CDR2 SNTAGT. The CDR3 sequence is 13 residues long.